A selection of T cell receptor beta chains follows, all from one sample in a study of blood T cells in healthy people across ages. Via MiXCR, TCRdb re-called the 5' RACE reads, giving one row per CDR3 protein. The sample lists approximately 800,000 distinct CDR3 sequences, just under 25% occurring once. This sample was also put to use in a study of T cells of mothers and their children.

The sequenced material came from blood. Source of these receptors: a boy between 10 and 17 years old in good health. Each CDR3 is given with its conserved first and last residue. The order of the fields is J gene, clone size, D gene, V gene, CDR3 protein, CDR3 DNA. A D gene is named only where the DNA matches it firmly. Part of the rows lack a size; the others show once, few, many or a class for expanded clones.

TRBJ2-7 - - TRBV3-1 CASSQDIWAEQYF TGTGCCAGCAGCCAAGACATCTGGGCCGAGCAGTACTTC
TRBJ2-1 - TRBD2 TRBV3-1 CASSSSGRNNEQFF TGTGCCAGCAGCTCTAGCGGGAGGAACAATGAGCAGTTCTTC
TRBJ1-2 few - TRBV5-1 CASSLGTDIYGYTF TGCGCCAGCAGCTTGGGGACAGACATCTATGGCTACACCTTC
TRBJ2-5 - TRBD2 TRBV20-1 CSLGLAGFSETQYF TGCAGTCTAGGACTAGCGGGGTTTTCGGAGACCCAGTACTTC
TRBJ2-4 few TRBD1 TRBV7-6 CASSSGQGLAKNIQYF TGTGCCAGCAGCTCGGGACAGGGGTTGGCCAAAAACATTCAGTACTTC
TRBJ2-5 - - TRBV4-1 CASSRYSEETQYF TGCGCCAGCAGCCGGTATAGCGAGGAGACCCAGTACTTC
TRBJ2-6 many TRBD1 TRBV7-2 CASSPRTGSGANVLTF TGTGCCAGCAGCCCCCGGACAGGGTCTGGGGCCAACGTCCTGACTTTC
TRBJ1-1 many - TRBV5-5 CASSLGRQNTEAFF TGCGCCAGCAGCTTGGGTCGACAGAACACTGAAGCTTTCTTT
TRBJ2-7 - - TRBV4-3 CASSTDSGFYEQYF TGCGCCAGCAGTACGGACAGCGGCTTCTACGAGCAGTACTTC
TRBJ1-1 - TRBD1 TRBV18 CASSRDSLNTEAFF TGTGCCAGCTCACGGGACAGTCTGAACACTGAAGCTTTCTTT
TRBJ2-1 few - TRBV7-2 CASSLSGVRSYNEQFF TGTGCCAGCAGCTTATCGGGGGTCAGGTCCTACAATGAGCAGTTCTTC
TRBJ2-1 few - TRBV27 CASSLSTVFDEQFF TGTGCCAGCAGTTTATCCACAGTGTTCGATGAGCAGTTCTTC
TRBJ1-1 - TRBD1 TRBV27 CASRTIRTGEAFF TGTGCCAGCAGGACAATCCGGACAGGTGAAGCTTTCTTT
TRBJ1-2 - TRBD1 TRBV3-1 CASSPRGQDNYGYTF TGTGCCAGCAGCCCTAGAGGACAGGACAACTATGGCTACACCTTC
TRBJ2-1 few - TRBV7-2 CASSSPRRYEQFF TGTGCCAGCAGCTCGCCCAGACGGTATGAGCAGTTCTTC
TRBJ2-7 - - TRBV5-1 CASSWGDSQRDYEQYF TGCGCCAGCAGCTGGGGGGACTCCCAAAGGGATTACGAGCAGTACTTC
TRBJ2-7 - - TRBV28 CASEDTYEQYF TGCGCCAGCGAGGACACCTACGAGCAGTACTTC
TRBJ2-7 - TRBD1 TRBV28 CASSTVGQGTYEQYF TGTGCCAGCAGTACCGTCGGACAGGGAACCTACGAGCAGTACTTC
TRBJ2-1 - - TRBV20-1 CSADPAGEQFF TGCAGTGCTGATCCGGCGGGTGAGCAGTTCTTC
TRBJ2-7 - TRBD2 TRBV4-2 CASSQDPGGGQYF TGTGCCAGCAGCCAAGACCCGGGCGGGGGGCAGTACTTC
TRBJ1-6 - - TRBV6-6 CASSRYRDSYSPLHF TGTGCCAGCAGTCGCTACAGGGATTCGTACTCACCCCTCCACTTT
TRBJ2-6 few TRBD1 TRBV7-3 CASSRGQGAGANVLTF TGTGCCAGCAGCCGGGGACAGGGAGCTGGGGCCAACGTCCTGACTTTC
TRBJ2-5 - - TRBV7-6 CASSTVGAKETQYF TGTGCCAGCAGCACAGTAGGCGCCAAAGAGACCCAGTACTTC
TRBJ1-1 many TRBD1 TRBV12-3/TRBV12-4 CASSTGQGNTEAFF TGTGCCAGCAGTACGGGACAGGGGAACACTGAAGCTTTCTTT
TRBJ2-1 few - TRBV5-1 CASSLVPGARYNEQFF TGCGCCAGCAGCTTGGTCCCGGGGGCACGCTACAATGAGCAGTTCTTC
TRBJ2-2 few - TRBV2 CASSPRGAQNTGELFF TGTGCCAGCTCGCCAAGGGGAGCCCAGAACACCGGGGAGCTGTTTTTT
TRBJ2-1 few - TRBV2 CASSDVNEQFF TGTGCCAGCAGTGACGTCAATGAGCAGTTCTTC
TRBJ1-4 few - TRBV7-9 CASTINSKLFF TGTGCCAGCACCATAAACTCAAAACTGTTTTTT
TRBJ2-7 many TRBD1 TRBV7-6 CASSLKGQGPYEQYF TGTGCCAGCAGCTTAAAGGGACAGGGACCCTACGAGCAGTACTTC
TRBJ2-7 few - TRBV20-1 CSARDLIPYEQYF TGCAGTGCTAGAGATCTCATCCCCTACGAGCAGTACTTC
TRBJ1-1 - TRBD1 TRBV20-1 CNASPLDRVAEAFF TGCAATGCTTCTCCGCTCGACAGGGTCGCTGAAGCTTTCTTT